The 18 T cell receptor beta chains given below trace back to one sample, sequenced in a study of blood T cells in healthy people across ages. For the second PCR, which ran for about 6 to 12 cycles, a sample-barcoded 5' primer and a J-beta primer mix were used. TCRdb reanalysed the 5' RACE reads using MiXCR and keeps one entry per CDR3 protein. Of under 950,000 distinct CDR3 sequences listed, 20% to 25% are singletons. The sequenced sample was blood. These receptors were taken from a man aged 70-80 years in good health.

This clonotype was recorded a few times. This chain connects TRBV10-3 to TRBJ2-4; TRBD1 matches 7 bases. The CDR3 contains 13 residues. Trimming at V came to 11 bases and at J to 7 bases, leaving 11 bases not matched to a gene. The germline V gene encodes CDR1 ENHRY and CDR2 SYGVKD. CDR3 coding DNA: TGTGCCGCGCAATCGGGACAGCAGAACATTCAGTACTTC. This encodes CAAQSGQQNIQYF.

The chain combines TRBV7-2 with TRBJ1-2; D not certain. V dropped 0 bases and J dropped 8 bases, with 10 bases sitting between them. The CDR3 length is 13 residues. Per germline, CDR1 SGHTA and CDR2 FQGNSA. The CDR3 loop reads CASSLASGSGYTF. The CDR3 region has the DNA TGTGCCAGCAGCTTAGCCTCCGGGAGCGGCTACACCTTC.

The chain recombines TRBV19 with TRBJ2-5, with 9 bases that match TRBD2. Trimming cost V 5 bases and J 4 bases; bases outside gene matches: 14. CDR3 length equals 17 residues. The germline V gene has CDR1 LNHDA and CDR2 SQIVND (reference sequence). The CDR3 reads CASSLGLAAESGETQYF. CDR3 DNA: TGTGCCAGTAGTCTGGGACTAGCCGCGGAAAGCGGAGAGACCCAGTACTTC.

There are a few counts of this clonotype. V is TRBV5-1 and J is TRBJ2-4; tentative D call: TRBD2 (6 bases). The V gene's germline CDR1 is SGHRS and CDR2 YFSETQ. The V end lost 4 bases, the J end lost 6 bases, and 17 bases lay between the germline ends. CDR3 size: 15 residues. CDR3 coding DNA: TGCGCCAGCAGCCAGTTCGGGGGTAGCGGAAACATTCAGTACTTC. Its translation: CASSQFGGSGNIQYF.

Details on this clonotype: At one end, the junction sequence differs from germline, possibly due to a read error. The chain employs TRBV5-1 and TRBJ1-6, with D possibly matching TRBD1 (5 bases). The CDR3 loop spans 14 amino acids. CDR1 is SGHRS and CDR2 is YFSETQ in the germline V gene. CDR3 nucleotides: TGCGCCAGCAGTTTGGGAGGGGTGGATTCACCCCTCCACTTT. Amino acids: CASSLGGVDSPLHF. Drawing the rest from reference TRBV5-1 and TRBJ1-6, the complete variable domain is KAGVTQTPRYLIKTRGQQVTLSCSPISGHRSVSWYQQTPGQGLQFLFEYFSETQRNKGNFPGRFSGRQFSNSRSEMNVSTLELGDSALYLCASSLGGVDSPLHFGNGTRLTVT.

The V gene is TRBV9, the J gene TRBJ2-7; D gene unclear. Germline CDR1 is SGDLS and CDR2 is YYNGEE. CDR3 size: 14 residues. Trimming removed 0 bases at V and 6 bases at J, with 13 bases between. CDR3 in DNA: TGTGCCAGCAGCGTAGTATCTGAGCCAACCGAGCAGTACTTC. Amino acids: CASSVVSEPTEQYF.

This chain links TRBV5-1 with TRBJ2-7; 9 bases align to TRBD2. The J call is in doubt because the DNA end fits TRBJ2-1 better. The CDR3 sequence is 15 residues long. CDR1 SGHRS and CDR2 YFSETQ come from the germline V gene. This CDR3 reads CASSLLVAGDNEQFF. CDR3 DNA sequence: TGCGCCAGCAGCTTGTTGGTAGCGGGGGACAATGAGCAGTTCTTC.

Here the CDR3 reads CASSHPTSGRRGNEQFF. CDR3 bases: TGTGCCAGCAGCCACCCGACTAGCGGGAGACGCGGCAATGAGCAGTTCTTC. The V gene is TRBV3-1, the J gene TRBJ2-5; 12 bases line up with TRBD2. The J call may not be correct, given that the DNA end is closer to TRBJ2-1. Germline CDR1 and CDR2: LGHDT and YNNKEL (reference sequence). The CDR3 totals 17 residues.

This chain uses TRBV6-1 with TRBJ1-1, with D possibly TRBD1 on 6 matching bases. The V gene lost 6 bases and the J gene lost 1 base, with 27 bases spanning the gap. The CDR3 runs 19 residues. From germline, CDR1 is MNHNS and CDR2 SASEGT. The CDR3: CASSRTLNRVASGNTEAFF. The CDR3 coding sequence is TGTGCCAGCAGCCGGACCCTCAACAGGGTGGCTTCGGGGAACACTGAAGCTTTCTTT.

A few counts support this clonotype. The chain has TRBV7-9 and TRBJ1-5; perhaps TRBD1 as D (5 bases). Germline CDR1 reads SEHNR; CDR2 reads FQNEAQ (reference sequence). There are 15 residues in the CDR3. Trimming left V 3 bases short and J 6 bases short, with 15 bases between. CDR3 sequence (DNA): TGTGCCAGCAGCTTGGCTGTAGGGGAGGGTCAGCCCCAGCATTTT. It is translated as CASSLAVGEGQPQHF.

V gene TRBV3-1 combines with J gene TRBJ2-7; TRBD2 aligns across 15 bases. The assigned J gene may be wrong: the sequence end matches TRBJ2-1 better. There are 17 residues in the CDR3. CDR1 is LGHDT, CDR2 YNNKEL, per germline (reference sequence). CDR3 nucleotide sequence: TGTGCCAGCAGCCTATGGACTAGCGGGGGGGCCAAAAATGAGCAGTTCTTC. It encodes CASSLWTSGGAKNEQFF.

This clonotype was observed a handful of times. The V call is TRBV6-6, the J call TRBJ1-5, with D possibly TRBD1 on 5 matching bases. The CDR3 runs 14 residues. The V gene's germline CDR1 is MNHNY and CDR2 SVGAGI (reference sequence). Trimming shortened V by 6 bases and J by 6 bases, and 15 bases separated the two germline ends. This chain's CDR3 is CASRKRGSSQPQHF. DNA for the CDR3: TGTGCCAGCAGAAAACGGGGGTCAAGTCAGCCCCAGCATTTT.

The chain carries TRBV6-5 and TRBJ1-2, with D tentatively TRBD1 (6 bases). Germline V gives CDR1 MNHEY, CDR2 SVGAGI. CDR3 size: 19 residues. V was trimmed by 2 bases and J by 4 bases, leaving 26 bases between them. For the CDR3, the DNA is TGTGCCAGCAGTTACGGGGGCCCACAGGGAGCCACCCGATCCTATGGCTACACCTTC. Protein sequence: CASSYGGPQGATRSYGYTF.

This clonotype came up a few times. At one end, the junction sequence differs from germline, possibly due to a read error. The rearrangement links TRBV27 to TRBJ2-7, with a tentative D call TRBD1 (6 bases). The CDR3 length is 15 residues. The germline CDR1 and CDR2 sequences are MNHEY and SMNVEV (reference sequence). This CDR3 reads CASSLSGQPFGEQCF. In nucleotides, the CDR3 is TGTGCCAGCAGTTTATCCGGACAGCCCTTCGGCGAGCAGTGCTTC.

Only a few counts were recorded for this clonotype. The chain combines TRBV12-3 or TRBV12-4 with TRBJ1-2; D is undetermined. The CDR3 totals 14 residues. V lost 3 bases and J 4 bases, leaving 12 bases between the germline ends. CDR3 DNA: TGTGCCAGCAGTTTTTCCGCAGCTATCTATGGCTACACCTTC. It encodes CASSFSAAIYGYTF.

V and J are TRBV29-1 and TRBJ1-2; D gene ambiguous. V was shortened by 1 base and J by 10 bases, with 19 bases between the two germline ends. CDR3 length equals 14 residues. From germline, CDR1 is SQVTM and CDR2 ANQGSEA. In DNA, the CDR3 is TGCAGCGTTGAAGTCAGCGCGGCAGCTAGGGACTACACCTTC. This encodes CSVEVSAAARDYTF.

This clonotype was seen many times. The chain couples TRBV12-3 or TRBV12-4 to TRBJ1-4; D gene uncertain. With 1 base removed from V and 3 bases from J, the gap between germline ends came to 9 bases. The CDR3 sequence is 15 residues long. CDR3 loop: CASSLGRDSNEKLFF. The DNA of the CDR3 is TGTGCCAGCAGTTTAGGGCGGGATTCTAATGAAAAACTGTTTTTT.

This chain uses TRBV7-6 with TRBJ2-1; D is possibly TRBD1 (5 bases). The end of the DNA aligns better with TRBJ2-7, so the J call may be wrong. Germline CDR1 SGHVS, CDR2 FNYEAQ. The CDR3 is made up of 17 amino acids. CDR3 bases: TGTGCCAGCAGCTCCTCCCCCGACAGTCAAAATACCCACGAGCAGTACTTC. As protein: CASSSSPDSQNTHEQYF.